The rows below give T cell receptor beta chains drawn from one sample of a study of memory CD4+ T cells and cytomegalovirus serostatus. The method was immunoSEQ multiplex PCR; TCRdb's version includes in-frame clones alone and lacks a portion of them. The repertoire holds around 25,000 clones, with approximately 80% as singletons. The sequencing sample was made of memory CD4+ T cells from blood. These receptor sequences come from an adult in good health and CMV-seronegative. Both conserved end residues are part of each CDR3. Fields, in order: clone size, D gene, J gene, CDR3 length, V gene, CDR3 DNA, CDR3 protein. D genes are given only for firm matches. Not all rows give a size; the values are once, few, many and, for expanded clones, a class.

- TRBD2 TRBJ2-3 17 TRBV13 TGTGCCAGCAGCTTCTGGGGCGGGAGTGAGAGCACAGATACGCAGTATTTT CASSFWGGSESTDTQYF
- TRBD1 TRBJ1-3 18 TRBV18 TGTGCCAGCTCACAGGGACAGCAATATTCAAGCTCTGGAAACACCATATATTTT CASSQGQQYSSSGNTIYF
- TRBD2 TRBJ2-3 14 TRBV19 TGTGCCAGTAGACCAGCGGGGGGCACAGATACGCAGTATTTT CASRPAGGTDTQYF
- - TRBJ2-3 15 TRBV25-1 TGTGCCAGCAGTGCTCCCCGACTCAGCACAGATACGCAGTATTTT CASSAPRLSTDTQYF
- - TRBJ2-5 14 TRBV7-6 TGTGCCAGCAGCTTTCAGAGCAGGTTGGAGACCCAGTACTTC CASSFQSRLETQYF
- TRBD1 TRBJ2-3 14 TRBV7-2 TGTGCCACAATCACCGGGACAGGTCGAGATACGCAGTATTTT CATITGTGRDTQYF
- - TRBJ1-2 16 TRBV10-3 TGTGCCATCAGTGAGTCGAGACTAGTCCGAGCCAGTGGCTACACCTTC CAISESRLVRASGYTF
- TRBD1 TRBJ1-1 14 TRBV27 TGTGCCAGCAGTTTAGACAGGGCGGGCACTGAAGCTTTCTTT CASSLDRAGTEAFF
- - TRBJ1-2 14 TRBV10-3 TGTGCCATCAGTGAGTCAGGCCCGGTCTATGGCTACACCTTC CAISESGPVYGYTF
- - TRBJ1-4 14 TRBV5-1 TGCGCCAGCAGCTTGTCTGGAGGTCGGGAAAAACTGTTTTTT CASSLSGGREKLFF
few - TRBJ1-2 13 TRBV4-1 TGCGCCAGCAGCCAAGGAGGGGTGGGTGGCTACACCTTC CASSQGGVGGYTF
- - TRBJ2-2 14 TRBV29-1 TGCAGCGCCCGAGGGGCGGCGAACACCGGGGAGCTGTTTTTT CSARGAANTGELFF
- TRBD2 TRBJ2-5 16 TRBV11-2 TGTGCCAGCAGCTTAGGGCCAGGGCGGGGGGCAGAGACCCAGTACTTC CASSLGPGRGAETQYF
- TRBD2 TRBJ2-7 12 TRBV5-1 TGCGCCAGCAAGGCGGGAGCCTACGAGCAGTACTTC CASKAGAYEQYF
- TRBD2 TRBJ2-5 15 TRBV2 TGTGCCAGCAGTGGAGCAGGCGGGGGTAGGGAGACCCAGTACTTC CASSGAGGGRETQYF
once TRBD1 TRBJ1-1 15 TRBV6-5 TGTGCCAGCAGTTACTCAAGGACAGGGGACACTGAAGCTTTCTTT CASSYSRTGDTEAFF
- TRBD1 TRBJ1-5 15 TRBV6-1 TGTGCCAGCAGAACACAGGGGGCTAGCAATCAGCCCCAGCATTTT CASRTQGASNQPQHF
- TRBD2 TRBJ2-7 15 TRBV4-3 TGCGCCAGCAGCCAAGGGACTAGCGGGGGGTACGAGCAGTACTTC CASSQGTSGGYEQYF
- TRBD2 TRBJ2-7 14 TRBV10-2 TGCGCCACCTACAAACTAGCGGGATCCTACGAGCAGTACTTC CATYKLAGSYEQYF
once - TRBJ1-4 14 TRBV14 TGTGCCAGCAGCCCACCGGCAACTAATGAAAAACTGTTTTTT CASSPPATNEKLFF
- TRBD1 TRBJ1-6 14 TRBV6-5 TGTGCCAGCACCGTGGGACAGGGGGCTTCACCCCTCCACTTT CASTVGQGASPLHF
- TRBD2 TRBJ2-7 15 TRBV7-9 TGTGCCAGCAGCTCATTGTGGGAGGGATCCTACGAGCAGTACTTC CASSSLWEGSYEQYF
- - TRBJ2-7 13 TRBV6-5 TGTGCCAGCAGATTTCAGAGCTCCTACGAGCAGTACTTC CASRFQSSYEQYF
- - TRBJ1-1 13 TRBV6-6 TGTGCCAGCAGTTACGACGGTAACACTGAAGCTTTCTTT CASSYDGNTEAFF
- TRBD2 TRBJ2-1 16 TRBV7-2 TGTGCCAGCAGCGCGACTAGCGGGAGGGCCGGTAATGAGCAGTTCTTC CASSATSGRAGNEQFF
- TRBD1 TRBJ1-2 11 TRBV10-3 TGTGCCATCAGTGGACAGGGCGGCTACACCTTC CAISGQGGYTF
- TRBD2 TRBJ2-2 15 TRBV7-9 TGTGCCAGCAGCGGAGGGACTAGCGGCCCCGGGGAGCTGTTTTTT CASSGGTSGPGELFF
- TRBD1 TRBJ1-3 14 TRBV5-4 TGTGCCAGCAGCTTGAGGGGGCGTGAAAACACCATATATTTT CASSLRGRENTIYF
- - TRBJ1-2 15 TRBV29-1 TGCAGCGTTGGAGAGGGACGAGGGGCTGCCTATGGCTACACCTTC CSVGEGRGAAYGYTF
few - TRBJ1-1 15 TRBV10-3 TGTGCCATCAGTGAGTCGATCGGCAGTGGGTATAACGCTTTCTTT CAISESIGSGYNAFF
- - TRBJ2-7 12 TRBV7-2 TGTGCCAGCAGTTATAAGGGATACGAGCAGTACTTC CASSYKGYEQYF
- - TRBJ1-2 13 TRBV2 TGTGCCAGCAGTGAGCAGGGGAACTATGGCTACACCTTC CASSEQGNYGYTF
few - TRBJ2-5 11 TRBV5-1 TGCGCCAGCAGCCCGGGAGAGACCCAGTACTTC CASSPGETQYF
- - TRBJ2-2 16 TRBV5-4 TGTGCCAGCAGCGGAAAGACTAGAGCGAACACCGGGGAGCTGTTTTTT CASSGKTRANTGELFF
- - TRBJ2-7 15 TRBV18 TGTGCCAGCTCACCACCTTCCGGGGGTTCCTACGAGCAGTACTTC CASSPPSGGSYEQYF
few - TRBJ1-5 11 TRBV2 TGTGCCAGCAGTGTGGGCGGCAACCAGCATTTT CASSVGGNQHF
few TRBD1 TRBJ1-5 16 TRBV7-9 TGTGCCAGCAGCTTGCATACAGGGGGTGGCAATCAGCCCCAGCATTTT CASSLHTGGGNQPQHF
- TRBD2 TRBJ2-7 16 TRBV4-3 TGCGCCAGCAGCCAGGGACTAGCGGGAGAAAACTACGAGCAGTACTTC CASSQGLAGENYEQYF
- - TRBJ2-7 13 TRBV7-9 TGTGCCAGCAGCTTAGGGCTAAGCTACGAGCAGTACTTC CASSLGLSYEQYF
- - TRBJ2-2 16 TRBV28 TGTGCCAGCACTCAGTCGAGGTCAGGGAACACCGGGGAGCTGTTTTTT CASTQSRSGNTGELFF
- TRBD1 TRBJ2-5 15 TRBV5-4 TGTGCCAGCAGCATACGACAGGGGAACCAAGAGACCCAGTACTTC CASSIRQGNQETQYF
once TRBD2 TRBJ2-1 17 TRBV9 TGTGCCAGCAGCCCTCTGGGGACTAGCGGGGGTTACAATGAGCAGTTCTTC CASSPLGTSGGYNEQFF
- TRBD2 TRBJ2-4 16 TRBV4-2 TGTGCCAGCAGCCAAGAGGCGGGGGGTTCCAAAAACATTCAGTACTTC CASSQEAGGSKNIQYF
- - TRBJ1-1 19 TRBV11-2 TGTGCCAGCAGCTTAGGGTGGGTGGGCGGTCGGGACGGGAATCATGAAGCTTTCTTT CASSLGWVGGRDGNHEAFF
- TRBD1 TRBJ1-2 15 TRBV10-3 TGTGCCATCAGTGATTCGACAGGGACTGGCTATGGCTACACCTTC CAISDSTGTGYGYTF
once - TRBJ2-7 15 TRBV5-1 TGCGCCAGCAGCCCTATGCGGGGAGGTTCCTACGAGCAGTACTTC CASSPMRGGSYEQYF
- TRBD1 TRBJ2-7 15 TRBV6-5 TGTGCCAGCAGTTACAAGGGGGGACAGGGCTACGAGCAGTACTTC CASSYKGGQGYEQYF
- TRBD2 TRBJ2-5 16 TRBV7-2 TGTGCCAGCAGCTTATTAGGACTAGCCCCTCAAGAGACCCAGTACTTC CASSLLGLAPQETQYF
- TRBD1 TRBJ2-6 14 TRBV28 TGTGCCAGCAGGGACAGGTCTGGGGCCAACGTCCTGACTTTC CASRDRSGANVLTF
few - TRBJ1-5 13 TRBV10-3 TGTGCCATCAGCGTAGCAGAGAATCAGCCCCAGCATTTT CAISVAENQPQHF
- - TRBJ1-1 17 TRBV9 TGTGCCAGCAGCGTAGGGCGGGGGACGGAGACGAACACTGAAGCTTTCTTT CASSVGRGTETNTEAFF
- TRBD1 TRBJ1-2 14 TRBV2 TGTGCCAGCACTATAACAGGGGGGTCCTATGGCTACACCTTC CASTITGGSYGYTF
- TRBD1 TRBJ1-3 15 TRBV6-5 TGTGCCAGCAGTCGGAACGGACAGGGAGGGAACACCATATATTTT CASSRNGQGGNTIYF